The next 24 T cell receptor beta chains were all read from a single sample in a study of cytomegalovirus exposure and HLA in healthy donors. The PCR was carried out with 60 Vbeta primers and 13 Jbeta primers. Sequencing used immunoSEQ multiplex PCR; TCRdb keeps in-frame clones, though not all of them. This table holds roughly 100,000 clones, 65% to 85% found once. The sequencing input was PBMCs. These receptors came from a male donor in good health and CMV-seronegative.

The rearrangement links TRBV10-3 to TRBJ2-7; 9 nucleotides agree with TRBD1. Trimming cost V 8 bases and J 1 base; bases outside gene matches: 9. CDR1 and CDR2 (germline): ENHRY, SYGVKD. CDR3 length: 15 amino acids. Here the CDR3 DNA reads TGTGCCATCGGGTCGGGGGACAGGGCGTCCTACGAGCAGTACTTC. Its translation: CAIGSGDRASYEQYF.

CDR3 region: CASSYDAGVPLYEQYF. In DNA, the CDR3 is TGTGCCAGCAGTTACGACGCGGGAGTTCCCCTTTACGAGCAGTACTTC. This chain connects TRBV6-5 to TRBJ2-5; 7 nucleotides line up with TRBD2. The end of the DNA fits TRBJ2-7 better, so the J call may be wrong. The CDR3 consists of 16 residues. CDR1 is MNHEY and CDR2 is SVGAGI in the germline V gene.

A remark on this clone: One junction end does not reproduce the germline sequence, and a read error may be involved. The chain employs TRBV7-2 and TRBJ1-5, with TRBD1 identical over 7 bases. The germline gives CDR1 SGHTA, CDR2 FQGNSA. CDR3 length: 17 residues. The CDR3 sequence is CANSSTSGTVINQPQHF. CDR3 bases: TGTGCCAACAGCTCGACTTCCGGGACAGTAATAAATCAGCCCCAGCATTTT.

The V call is TRBV5-1, the J call TRBJ1-1, with 10 bases aligning to TRBD1. V lost 3 bases, J lost 5 bases, and 7 bases stayed unmatched. The CDR3 is 15 residues long. From germline, CDR1 is SGHRS and CDR2 YFSETQ. The CDR3 reads CASSYGQGGLTEAFF. In DNA, the CDR3 is TGCGCCAGCAGCTACGGACAGGGGGGATTGACTGAAGCTTTCTTT.

The chain carries TRBV16 and TRBJ2-5, with a possible D match to TRBD1 (5 bases). This CDR3 comprises 18 residues. CDR1 and CDR2 (germline): KGHSY, FQNENV. Trimming left V 0 bases short and J 4 bases short, with 21 bases between. In DNA, the CDR3 is TGTGCCAGCAGCCAATCGCCGATTGGGTCAGGGATGGGAGAGACCCAGTACTTC. Protein product: CASSQSPIGSGMGETQYF.

This clone turned up a few times. The chain joins TRBV4-1 to TRBJ2-7, with a tentative D call TRBD1 (5 bases). The germline V gene encodes CDR1 MGHRA and CDR2 YSYEKL. Deletions cut 6 bases from V and 4 bases from J, with 25 bases between. This CDR3 has 17 residues. The CDR3: CASSPLQGVMTPYEQYF. As DNA, the CDR3 is TGCGCCAGCAGTCCCCTCCAGGGTGTTATGACCCCTTACGAGCAGTACTTC.

The chain couples TRBV18 to TRBJ2-7, with 9 bases identical to TRBD1. There are 15 residues in the CDR3. Germline CDR1 reads KGHSH; CDR2 reads LQKENI. V shed 4 bases and J 7 bases; nucleotides not matched to a gene: 11. Here the CDR3 DNA reads TGTGCCAGCTCACTTCACAGGGGGCTAGATTCTGAGCAGTACTTC. It specifies CASSLHRGLDSEQYF.

The chain uses TRBV28 and TRBJ2-1; a weak D match, TRBD1 (5 bases). CDR1 and CDR2 from the germline V gene are MDHEN and SYDVKM. The ends were cut back, 8 bases at V and 0 bases at J, with 17 bases in the middle. The CDR3 has 16 residues. Here the CDR3 DNA reads TGTGCCAGCTTACCTGGAGTACAGGACTCCTACAATGAGCAGTTCTTC. Translation gives CASLPGVQDSYNEQFF.

The chain combines TRBV4-2 with TRBJ1-1; TRBD1 is a possible D gene (6 bases). This CDR3 is built from 16 residues. Germline V lookup: CDR1 LGHNA, CDR2 YNFKEQ. V was shortened by 4 bases and J by 1 base, with 16 bases between the two germline ends. The CDR3: CASSPWGGRSNTEAFF. The CDR3 coding sequence is TGTGCCAGCAGCCCCTGGGGGGGCAGGTCGAACACTGAAGCTTTCTTT.

The chain carries TRBV2 and TRBJ2-2; TRBD2 agrees at 14 bases. CDR3 length equals 17 residues. The junction had 7 bases not matched to a gene; V was cut back by 5 bases and J by 5 bases. From germline, CDR1 is SNHLY and CDR2 FYNNEI. CDR3 protein: CASSSGTSGSGTGELFF. CDR3 nucleotides: TGTGCCAGCAGTTCCGGGACTAGCGGGAGTGGGACCGGGGAGCTGTTTTTT.

CDR3 loop: CASSLARGYTYNEQFF. DNA of the CDR3: TGTGCCAGCAGCTTGGCCAGGGGATATACCTACAATGAGCAGTTCTTC. This chain joins TRBV7-9 and TRBJ2-1, with D perhaps matching TRBD1 (6 bases). Germline loops: CDR1 SEHNR, CDR2 FQNEAQ (reference sequence). This CDR3 region has 16 residues. Trimming left V 3 bases short and J 2 bases short, with 14 bases between. The complete variable domain, with remaining parts taken from reference TRBV7-9 and TRBJ2-1, reads DTGVSQNPRHKITKRGQNVTFRCDPISEHNRLYWYRQTLGQGPEFLTYFQNEAQLEKSRLLSDRFSAERPKGSFSTLEIQRTEQGDSAMYLCASSLARGYTYNEQFFGPGTRLTVL.

In this sample, this clone turned up once. The chain carries TRBV5-5 and TRBJ2-7; tentative D call: TRBD1 (5 bases). V was clipped by 0 bases and J by 2 bases, with 12 bases between them. The CDR3 contains 15 residues. The V gene's germline CDR1 is SGHKS and CDR2 YYEKEE (reference sequence). CDR3 amino acids: CASSLDAQETYEQYF. For the CDR3, the DNA is TGTGCCAGCAGCTTGGATGCACAGGAGACCTACGAGCAGTACTTC.

This clone occurred once. The chain links TRBV9 to TRBJ1-5; 7 bases map to TRBD1. Germline V lookup: CDR1 SGDLS, CDR2 YYNGEE. V lost 4 bases and J lost 7; bases outside the gene matches: 8. The CDR3 loop spans 14 amino acids. The CDR3 loop is CASSYGQEGQPQHF. In nucleotides, the CDR3 is TGTGCCAGCAGCTATGGACAGGAGGGGCAGCCCCAGCATTTT.

The V gene is TRBV14, the J gene TRBJ2-7; 7 bases agree with TRBD2. The germline CDR1 and CDR2 sequences are SGHDN and FVKESK. This CDR3 has 14 amino acids. The junction had 2 bases not matched to a gene; V was cut back by 1 base and J by 2 bases. DNA for the CDR3: TGTGCCAGCAGCCAAGCAGCGGGGCCCTACGAGCAGTACTTC. Its translation: CASSQAAGPYEQYF. The whole variable domain, filled in from reference TRBV14 and TRBJ2-7, reads EAGVTQFPSHSVIEKGQTVTLRCDPISGHDNLYWYRRVMGKEIKFLLHFVKESKQDESGMPNNRFLAERTGGTYSTLKVQPAELEDSGVYFCASSQAAGPYEQYFGPGTRLTVT.

This chain links TRBV7-6 with TRBJ2-1, with 13 bases identical to TRBD2. This CDR3 has 15 residues. J was trimmed by 9 bases and V by 5 bases; bases with no gene match: 7. Germline CDR1 and CDR2: SGHVS and FNYEAQ. The DNA for the CDR3 is TGTGCCAGCAGCCATCCTACTAGCGGGAGGGGTGAGCAGTTCTTC. Amino acid sequence: CASSHPTSGRGEQFF.

The V gene is TRBV7-3, the J gene TRBJ2-1, with D possibly matching TRBD2 (5 bases). The CDR3 has 13 amino acids. Between the trimmed V and J ends, which lost 3 bases and 6 bases, there was a span of 9 bases. Germline V lookup: CDR1 SGHTA, CDR2 FQGTGA. CDR3 protein: CASSFASTNEQFF. CDR3 nucleotides: TGTGCCAGCAGCTTCGCTAGCACCAATGAGCAGTTCTTC.

The chain links TRBV29-1 to TRBJ1-6; 8 nucleotides match TRBD1. CDR1 and CDR2 from the germline V gene are SQVTM and ANQGSEA. The trim removed 7 bases at V and 10 bases at J, leaving 6 bases unmatched. The CDR3 extends over 12 amino acids. Written as DNA, the CDR3 is TGCAGCGCACGACAGGGGAACTCACCCCTCCACTTT. Protein sequence: CSARQGNSPLHF.

The chain has TRBV9 and TRBJ2-2; D is unclear. Germline loops: CDR1 SGDLS, CDR2 YYNGEE. Trimming took off 3 bases at V and 7 bases at J, with 4 bases between the two ends. The CDR3 has 11 residues. The CDR3 sequence is CASSGDGELFF. CDR3 sequence (DNA): TGTGCCAGCAGCGGCGACGGGGAGCTGTTTTTT.

The gene calls are TRBV6-5 and TRBJ2-7; 9 positions match TRBD1. With V trimmed by 4 bases and J by 6 bases, 10 bases remained unmatched. The length of the CDR3 is 15 residues. CDR1 is MNHEY, CDR2 SVGAGI, per germline. The CDR3 bases are TGTGCCAGCAGTTGGGACAGGGAGAGGGCCGGCGAGCAGTACTTC. This sequence encodes CASSWDRERAGEQYF.

The chain has TRBV29-1 and TRBJ2-1; TRBD2 matches 9 bases. Germline V gene lookup returns CDR1 SQVTM and CDR2 ANQGSEA. This CDR3 region has 19 residues. Trimming at V came to 5 bases and at J to 10 bases, leaving 27 bases not matched to a gene. CDR3 in amino acids: CSVIRSGGEIAGALGEQFF. The CDR3 DNA reads TGCAGCGTTATCCGAAGTGGGGGAGAAATAGCGGGAGCCCTCGGGGAGCAGTTCTTC.

This rearrangement joins TRBV7-3 to TRBJ1-2, with D tentatively TRBD1 (6 bases). Germline V gene sequence: CDR1 SGHTA, CDR2 FQGTGA. The CDR3 has 14 amino acids. The V end was cut by 1 base, the J end by 13 bases, with 19 bases between. The DNA of the CDR3 is TGTGCCAGCAGCTTAATAGGGGGTTTGGCACCCTCCACCTTC. This translates into CASSLIGGLAPSTF.

The CDR3 DNA sequence: TGTGCCAGCAGCGCCCAAACAGGGCGCACCGGGGAGCTGTTTTTT. This codes for CASSAQTGRTGELFF. The V call is TRBV9, the J call TRBJ2-2; D possibly corresponds to TRBD1 (6 bases). V was pared by 3 bases and J by 4 bases, with 13 bases between. Germline V gives CDR1 SGDLS, CDR2 YYNGEE. The length of the CDR3 is 15 residues.

The chain carries TRBV2 and TRBJ1-2; the match to TRBD1 covers 12 bases. The J segment lost 6 bases and the V segment lost 5 bases, leaving 7 bases of the junction unmatched. CDR1 SNHLY and CDR2 FYNNEI come from the germline V gene. The CDR3 loop spans 15 amino acids. The CDR3 is CASSLWDRGQDGYTF. For the CDR3, the DNA is TGTGCCAGCAGTCTTTGGGACAGGGGGCAAGATGGCTACACCTTC. The whole variable domain, remainder taken from reference TRBV2 and TRBJ1-2, is EPEVTQTPSHQVTQMGQEVILRCVPISNHLYFYWYRQILGQKVEFLVSFYNNEISEKSEIFDDQFSVERPDGSNFTLKIRSTKLEDSAMYFCASSLWDRGQDGYTFGSGTRLTVV.

The V gene is TRBV6-1, the J gene TRBJ1-1; D not resolved. Trimming took 5 bases from V and 7 from J, leaving 20 bases between them. The germline V gene encodes CDR1 MNHNS and CDR2 SASEGT. CDR3 size: 15 residues. CDR3 DNA: TGTGCCAGCAGTACAAACAGCCCCCCGGTGGGTGAAGCTTTCTTT. Translation: CASSTNSPPVGEAFF.